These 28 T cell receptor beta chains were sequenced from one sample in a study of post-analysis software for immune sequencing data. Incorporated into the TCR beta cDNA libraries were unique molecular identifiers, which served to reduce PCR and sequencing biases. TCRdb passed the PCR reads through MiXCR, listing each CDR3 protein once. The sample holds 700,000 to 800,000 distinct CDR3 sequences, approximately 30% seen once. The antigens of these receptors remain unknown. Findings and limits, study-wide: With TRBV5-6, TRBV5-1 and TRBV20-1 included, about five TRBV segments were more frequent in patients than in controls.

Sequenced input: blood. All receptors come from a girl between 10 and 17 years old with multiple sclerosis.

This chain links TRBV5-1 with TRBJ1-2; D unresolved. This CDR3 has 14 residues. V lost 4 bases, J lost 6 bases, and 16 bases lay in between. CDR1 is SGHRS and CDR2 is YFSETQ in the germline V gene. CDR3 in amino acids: CASSGPHSINGYTF. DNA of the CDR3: TGCGCCAGCAGCGGACCCCACAGCATTAATGGCTACACCTTC. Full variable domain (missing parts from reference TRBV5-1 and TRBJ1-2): KAGVTQTPRYLIKTRGQQVTLSCSPISGHRSVSWYQQTPGQGLQFLFEYFSETQRNKGNFPGRFSGRQFSNSRSEMNVSTLELGDSALYLCASSGPHSINGYTFGSGTRLTVV.

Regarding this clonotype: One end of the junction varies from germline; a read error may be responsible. Here the CDR3 DNA reads TGTGCCAGCAGTTACTCTTTAAACACTGAAGCTTTATTT. This gives the protein CASSYSLNTEALF. The gene calls are TRBV6-5 and TRBJ1-1, with D hard to call. Germline CDR1 is MNHEY and CDR2 is SVGAGI. The CDR3 extends over 13 amino acids.

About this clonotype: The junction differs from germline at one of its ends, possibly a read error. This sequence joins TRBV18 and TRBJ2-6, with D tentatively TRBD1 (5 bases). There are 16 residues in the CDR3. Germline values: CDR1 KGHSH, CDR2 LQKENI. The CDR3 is CASSPPAGSGASVLTF. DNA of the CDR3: TGTGCCAGCTCACCACCGGCAGGGTCTGGGGCCAGCGTCCTGACTTTC.

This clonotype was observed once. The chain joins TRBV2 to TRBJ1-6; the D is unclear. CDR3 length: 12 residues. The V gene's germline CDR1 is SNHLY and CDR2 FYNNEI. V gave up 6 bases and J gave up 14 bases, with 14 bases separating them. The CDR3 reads CASSLSPITLHF. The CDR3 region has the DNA TGTGCCAGCAGCCTATCCCCCATCACCCTCCACTTT.

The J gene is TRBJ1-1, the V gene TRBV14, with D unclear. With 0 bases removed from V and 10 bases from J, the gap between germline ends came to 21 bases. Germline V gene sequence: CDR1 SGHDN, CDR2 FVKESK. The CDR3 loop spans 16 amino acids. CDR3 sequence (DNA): TGTGCCAGCAGCCAAGATATGAAGGGCCCACCTCGGATAGCTTTCTTT. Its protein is CASSQDMKGPPRIAFF.

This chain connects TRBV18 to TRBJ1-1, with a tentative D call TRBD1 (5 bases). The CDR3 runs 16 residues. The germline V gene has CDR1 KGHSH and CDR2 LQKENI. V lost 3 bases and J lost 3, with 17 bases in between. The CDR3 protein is CASSPAWGRRDTEAFF. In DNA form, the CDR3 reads TGTGCCAGCTCACCCGCGTGGGGCAGGAGGGACACTGAAGCTTTCTTT. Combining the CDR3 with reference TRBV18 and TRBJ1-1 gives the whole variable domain NAGVMQNPRHLVRRRGQEARLRCSPMKGHSHVYWYRQLPEEGLKFMVYLQKENIIDESGMPKERFSAEFPKEGPSILRIQQVVRGDSAAYFCASSPAWGRRDTEAFFGQGTRLTVV.

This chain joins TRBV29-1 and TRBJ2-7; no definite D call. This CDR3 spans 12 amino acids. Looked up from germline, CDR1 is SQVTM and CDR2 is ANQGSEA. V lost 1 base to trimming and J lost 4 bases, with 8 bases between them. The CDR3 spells CSVEGRKYEQYF. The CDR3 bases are TGCAGCGTTGAAGGCAGGAAATACGAGCAGTACTTC.

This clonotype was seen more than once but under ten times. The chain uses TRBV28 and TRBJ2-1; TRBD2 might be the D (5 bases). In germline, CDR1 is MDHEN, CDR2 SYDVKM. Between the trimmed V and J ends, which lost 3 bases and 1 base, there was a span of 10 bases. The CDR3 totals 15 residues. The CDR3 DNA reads TGTGCCAGCAGTTTTGCCACTAGATCCTACAATGAGCAGTTCTTC. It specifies CASSFATRSYNEQFF. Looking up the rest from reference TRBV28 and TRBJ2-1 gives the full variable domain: DVKVTQSSRYLVKRTGEKVFLECVQDMDHENMFWYRQDPGLGLRLIYFSYDVKMKEKGDIPEGYSVSREKKERFSLILESASTNQTSMYLCASSFATRSYNEQFFGPGTRLTVL.

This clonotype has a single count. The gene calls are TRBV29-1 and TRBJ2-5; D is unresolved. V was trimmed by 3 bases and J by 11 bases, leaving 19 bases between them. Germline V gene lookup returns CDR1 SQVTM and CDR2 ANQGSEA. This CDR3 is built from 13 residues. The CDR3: CSVDRRLGNEQYF. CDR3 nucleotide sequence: TGCAGCGTTGATCGGCGCCTAGGCAATGAGCAGTACTTC.

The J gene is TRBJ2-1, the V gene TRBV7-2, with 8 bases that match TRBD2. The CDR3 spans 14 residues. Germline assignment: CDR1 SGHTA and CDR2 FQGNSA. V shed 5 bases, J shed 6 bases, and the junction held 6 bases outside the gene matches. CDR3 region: CASSRGGMANEQFF. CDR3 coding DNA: TGTGCCAGCAGCCGGGGGGGGATGGCCAATGAGCAGTTCTTC.

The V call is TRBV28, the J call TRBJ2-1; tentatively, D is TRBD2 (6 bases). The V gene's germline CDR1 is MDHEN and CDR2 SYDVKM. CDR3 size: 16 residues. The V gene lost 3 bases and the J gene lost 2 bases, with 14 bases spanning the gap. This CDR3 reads CASSFVAGLTYNEQFF. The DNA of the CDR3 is TGTGCCAGCAGTTTTGTGGCGGGACTGACCTACAATGAGCAGTTCTTC. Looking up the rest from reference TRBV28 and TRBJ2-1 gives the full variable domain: DVKVTQSSRYLVKRTGEKVFLECVQDMDHENMFWYRQDPGLGLRLIYFSYDVKMKEKGDIPEGYSVSREKKERFSLILESASTNQTSMYLCASSFVAGLTYNEQFFGPGTRLTVL.

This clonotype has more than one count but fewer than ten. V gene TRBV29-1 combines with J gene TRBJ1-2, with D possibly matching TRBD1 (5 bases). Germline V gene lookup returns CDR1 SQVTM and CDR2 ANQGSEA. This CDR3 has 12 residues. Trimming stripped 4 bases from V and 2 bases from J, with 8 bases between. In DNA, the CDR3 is TGCAGCGTTGGGGACGAGAACTATGGCTACACCTTC. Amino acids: CSVGDENYGYTF.

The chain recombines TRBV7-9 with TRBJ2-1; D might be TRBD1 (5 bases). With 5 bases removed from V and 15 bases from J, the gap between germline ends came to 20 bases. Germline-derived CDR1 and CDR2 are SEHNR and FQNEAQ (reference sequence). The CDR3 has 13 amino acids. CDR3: CASSPLKAGQGFF. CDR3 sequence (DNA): TGTGCCAGCAGCCCTCTTAAGGCCGGGCAGGGGTTCTTC.

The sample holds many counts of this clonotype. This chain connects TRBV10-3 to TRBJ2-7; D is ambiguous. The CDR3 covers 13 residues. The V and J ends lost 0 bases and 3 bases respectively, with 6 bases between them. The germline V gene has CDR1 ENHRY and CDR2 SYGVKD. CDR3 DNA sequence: TGTGCCATCAGTGAGTCGCTAGGCTACGAGCAGTACTTC. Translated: CAISESLGYEQYF.

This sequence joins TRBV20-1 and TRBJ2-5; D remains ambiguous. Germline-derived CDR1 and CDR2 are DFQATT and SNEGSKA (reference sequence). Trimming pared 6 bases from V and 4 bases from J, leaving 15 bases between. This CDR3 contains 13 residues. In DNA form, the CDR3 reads TGCAGTGCGAGTAGGGTGCGTGGAGAGACCCAGTACTTC. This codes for CSASRVRGETQYF.

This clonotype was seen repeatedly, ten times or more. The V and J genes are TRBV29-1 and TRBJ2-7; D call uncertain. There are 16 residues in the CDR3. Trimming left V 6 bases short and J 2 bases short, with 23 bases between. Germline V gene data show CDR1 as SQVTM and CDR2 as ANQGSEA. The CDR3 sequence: CSVALKGRQMPYEQYF. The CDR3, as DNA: TGCAGCGTCGCCCTGAAAGGGCGGCAGATGCCCTACGAGCAGTACTTC.

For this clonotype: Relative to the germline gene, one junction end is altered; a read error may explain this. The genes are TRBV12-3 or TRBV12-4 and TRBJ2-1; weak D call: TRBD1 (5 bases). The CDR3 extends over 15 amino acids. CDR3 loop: CANSFGAALGNEQFF. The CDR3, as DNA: TGTGCCAACAGTTTTGGGGCTGCGTTAGGGAATGAGCAGTTCTTC.

The CDR3 region has the DNA TGTGCCAGCAGCTGGCTGACAGGGTTGGGGAACACTGAAGCTTTCTTT. This gives the protein CASSWLTGLGNTEAFF. The chain combines TRBV7-2 with TRBJ1-1; TRBD1 matches 7 bases. The trim removed 4 bases at V and 1 base at J, leaving 9 bases unmatched. The CDR3 runs to 16 residues. Germline assignment: CDR1 SGHTA and CDR2 FQGNSA.

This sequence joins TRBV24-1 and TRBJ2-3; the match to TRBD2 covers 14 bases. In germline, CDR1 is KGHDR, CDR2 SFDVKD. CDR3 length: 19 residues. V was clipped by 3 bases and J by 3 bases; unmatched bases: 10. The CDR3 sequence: CATSDTTGTSGRNTDTQYF. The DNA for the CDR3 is TGTGCCACCAGTGATACTACCGGGACTAGCGGGAGAAATACAGATACGCAGTATTTT.

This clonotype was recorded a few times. The chain's CDR3 is CASSLIGLAGASYNEQFF. DNA of the CDR3: TGTGCCAGCAGCCTTATTGGGCTAGCGGGGGCTTCCTACAATGAGCAGTTCTTC. This chain connects TRBV6-2 or TRBV6-3 to TRBJ2-1; TRBD2 aligns across 10 bases. Germline V gene data show CDR1 as MNHEY and CDR2 as SVGEGT. The CDR3 contains 18 residues. V lost 6 bases and J lost 1; bases outside the gene matches: 12.

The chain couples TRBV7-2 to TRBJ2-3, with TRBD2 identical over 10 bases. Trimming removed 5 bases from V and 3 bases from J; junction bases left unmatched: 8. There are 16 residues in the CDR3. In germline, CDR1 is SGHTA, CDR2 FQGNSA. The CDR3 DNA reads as TGTGCCAGCAGCCCCGGACTAGCGGAGGGAACAGATACGCAGTATTTT. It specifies CASSPGLAEGTDTQYF. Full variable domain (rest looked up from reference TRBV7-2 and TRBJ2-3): GAGVSQSPSNKVTEKGKDVELRCDPISGHTALYWYRQSLGQGLEFLIYFQGNSAPDKSGLPSDRFSAERTGGSVSTLTIQRTQQEDSAVYLCASSPGLAEGTDTQYFGPGTRLTVL.

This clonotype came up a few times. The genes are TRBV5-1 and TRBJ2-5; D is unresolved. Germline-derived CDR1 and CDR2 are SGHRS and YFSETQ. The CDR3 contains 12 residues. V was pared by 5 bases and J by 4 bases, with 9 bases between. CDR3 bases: TGCGCCAGCAGGGGGTATAGAGAGACCCAGTACTTC. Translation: CASRGYRETQYF.

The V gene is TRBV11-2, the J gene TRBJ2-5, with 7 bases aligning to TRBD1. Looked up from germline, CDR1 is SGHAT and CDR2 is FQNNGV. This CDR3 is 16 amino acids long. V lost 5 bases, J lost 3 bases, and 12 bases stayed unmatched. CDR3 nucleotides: TGTGCCAGCAGCCAGGGACAGACCTCACCCGAAGAGACCCAGTACTTC. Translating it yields CASSQGQTSPEETQYF.

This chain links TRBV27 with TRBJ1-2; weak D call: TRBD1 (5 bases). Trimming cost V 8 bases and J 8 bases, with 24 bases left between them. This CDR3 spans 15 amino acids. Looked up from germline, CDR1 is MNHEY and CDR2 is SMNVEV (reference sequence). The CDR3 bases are TGTGCCAGCGGGATTCAGGGAGCTGGACTCAAAGGCTACACCTTC. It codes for CASGIQGAGLKGYTF.

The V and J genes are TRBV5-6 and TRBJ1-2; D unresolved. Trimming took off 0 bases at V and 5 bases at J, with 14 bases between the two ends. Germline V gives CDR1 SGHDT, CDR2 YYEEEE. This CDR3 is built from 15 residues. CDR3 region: CASSLEGSRGYGYTF. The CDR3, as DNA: TGTGCCAGCAGCTTGGAGGGCAGCCGTGGGTATGGCTACACCTTC.

CDR3 sequence: CASMKLAGDNEQFF. The CDR3 bases are TGTGCCAGCATGAAACTAGCGGGGGACAATGAGCAGTTCTTC. J is TRBJ2-1 and V is TRBV2, with TRBD2 identical over 11 bases. This CDR3 contains 14 residues. Germline V gene lookup returns CDR1 SNHLY and CDR2 FYNNEI. With V trimmed by 7 bases and J by 5 bases, 4 bases remained unmatched.

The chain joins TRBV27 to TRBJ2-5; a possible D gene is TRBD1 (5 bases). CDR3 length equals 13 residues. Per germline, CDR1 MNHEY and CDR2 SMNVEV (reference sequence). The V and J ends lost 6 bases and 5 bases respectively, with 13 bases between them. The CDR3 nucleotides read TGTGCCAGCAGCGCAGGGATTTGGGAGACCCAGTACTTC. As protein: CASSAGIWETQYF.

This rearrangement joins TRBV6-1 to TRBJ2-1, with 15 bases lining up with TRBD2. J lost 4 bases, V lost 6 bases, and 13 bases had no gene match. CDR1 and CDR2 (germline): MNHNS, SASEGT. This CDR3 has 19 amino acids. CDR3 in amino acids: CASRRTSGGADSRYNEQFF. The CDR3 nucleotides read TGTGCCAGCAGGAGGACTAGCGGGGGGGCCGATTCGAGATACAATGAGCAGTTCTTC.